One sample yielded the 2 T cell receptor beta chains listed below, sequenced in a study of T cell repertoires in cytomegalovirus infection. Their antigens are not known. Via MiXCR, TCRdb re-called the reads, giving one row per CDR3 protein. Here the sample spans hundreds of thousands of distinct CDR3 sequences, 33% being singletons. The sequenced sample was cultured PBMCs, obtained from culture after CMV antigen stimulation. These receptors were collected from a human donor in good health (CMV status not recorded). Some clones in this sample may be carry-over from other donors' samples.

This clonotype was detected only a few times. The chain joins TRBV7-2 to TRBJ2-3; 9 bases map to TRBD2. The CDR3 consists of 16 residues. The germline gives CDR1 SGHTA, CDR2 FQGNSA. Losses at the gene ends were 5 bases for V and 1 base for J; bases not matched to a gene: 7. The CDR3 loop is CASSQIAGARTDTQYF. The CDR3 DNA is TGTGCCAGCAGCCAGATAGCGGGGGCTCGCACAGATACGCAGTATTTT.

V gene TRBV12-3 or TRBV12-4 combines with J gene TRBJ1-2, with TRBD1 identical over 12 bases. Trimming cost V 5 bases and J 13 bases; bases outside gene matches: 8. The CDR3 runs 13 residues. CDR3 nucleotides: TGTGCCAGCAGTCCAGGGACAGGGGGCTTTTTCACCTTC. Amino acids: CASSPGTGGFFTF.